This T cell receptor (beta chain) was retrieved from a study of multiple sclerosis patients with progressive multifocal leukoencephalopathy. The time point denotes: before natalizumab initiation. There are 15 residues in the CDR3. Trimming removed 1 base at V and 3 bases at J, with 10 bases between. The V gene's germline CDR1 is LNHDA and CDR2 SQIVND (reference sequence). Sequencing used immunoSEQ multiplex PCR; TCRdb keeps in-frame clones, though not all of them. Of roughly 28,000 clones in the sample, 88% were seen once. The source material was PBMCs. J is TRBJ2-1 and V is TRBV19, with D tentatively TRBD2 (6 bases). This receptor was taken from a human donor with multiple sclerosis. The CDR3 DNA reads TGTGCCAGTAGTATAGGTAGTAGCGGCTACAATGAGCAGTTCTTC. This translates into CASSIGSSGYNEQFF.